The T cell receptor beta chain under discussion was sequenced for a study of neoadjuvant nivolumab and ipilimumab in lung cancer. Turning to the study itself: Nivolumab 3 mg/kg was given days 1, 15 and 29, plus ipilimumab 1 mg/kg day 1 in combination. Findings and limits, study-wide: Pathologic regression was not significantly tied to TCR clonality.

As regards this clone: The antigen remains undetermined.

TCRdb keeps only in-frame clones here, not all; method: immunoSEQ multiplex PCR. This sample has about 29,000 clones, with about 83% found just once. Trimming took 6 bases from V and 5 from J, leaving 14 bases between them. Germline lookup yields CDR1 SNHLY and CDR2 FYNNEI. CDR3 length equals 14 residues. This specimen was tumor tissue, taken after neoadjuvant nivolumab, alone or with ipilimumab, at or shortly before surgery. The receptor was isolated from an adult with non-small cell lung cancer. The V call is TRBV2, the J call TRBJ1-5; D unclear. The CDR3 is CASRRLGSDQPQHF. In nucleotides, the CDR3 is TGTGCCAGCAGGCGGCTTGGGTCGGATCAGCCCCAGCATTTT.